A single sample is the source of the 8 T cell receptor beta chains below, sequenced in a study of blood T cell repertoires in COVID-19 (dated by TCRdb to about 2020). The receptor library was made with the immunoSEQ multiplex PCR assay. TCRdb took this table from immuneACCESS and kept in-frame rearrangements with V and J called. Such tables lack part of the clones; where checked against another copy, unresolved V genes explain under half of the gap, and the rest is unexplained. Counted in this sample were roughly 80,000 clones; about 85% of them appeared once. The top ten clones comprise 5.8% of the sample. The material sequenced was peripheral blood. The receptors originated from a man in his 60s with active or convalescent COVID-19.

This clone was observed a single time. This chain uses TRBV5-6 with TRBJ2-5; D gene unclear. The germline gives CDR1 SGHDT, CDR2 YYEEEE. The V end was cut by 8 bases, the J end by 4 bases, with 18 bases between. CDR3 length equals 14 residues. The CDR3 coding sequence is TGTGCCAGTCTACTTGGCCGAAGAGGAGAGACCCAGTACTTC. It specifies CASLLGRRGETQYF. The full variable domain, its missing parts supplied by reference TRBV5-6 and TRBJ2-5, is DAGVTQSPTHLIKTRGQQVTLRCSPKSGHDTVSWYQQALGQGPQFIFQYYEEEERQRGNFPDRFSGHQFPNYSSELNVNALLLGDSALYLCASLLGRRGETQYFGPGTRLLVL.

This chain links TRBV4-1 with TRBJ1-4; a weak D match, TRBD1 (6 bases). The V end was cut by 6 bases, the J end by 7 bases, with 12 bases between. The V gene's germline CDR1 is MGHRA and CDR2 YSYEKL. This CDR3 region has 13 residues. The CDR3 sequence is CASRFQGGEKLFF. In DNA form, the CDR3 reads TGCGCCAGCAGATTTCAAGGGGGTGAAAAACTGTTTTTT.

The chain joins TRBV3-1 (or the pseudogene TRBV3-2) to TRBJ2-5, with D perhaps TRBD2 (5 bases). Germline values: CDR1 LGHDT, CDR2 YNNKEL (reference sequence). There are 14 residues in the CDR3. Trimming removed 1 base at V and 4 bases at J, with 10 bases between. The CDR3 is CASSQGAVGETQYF. CDR3 nucleotide sequence: TGTGCCAGCAGCCAAGGAGCGGTTGGAGAGACCCAGTACTTC.

The chain combines TRBV3-1 (or the pseudogene TRBV3-2) with TRBJ2-7; weak D call: TRBD2 (6 bases). Germline lookup yields CDR1 LGHDT and CDR2 YNNKEL (reference sequence). The CDR3 contains 16 residues. V was clipped by 0 bases and J by 0 bases, with 12 bases between them. As DNA, the CDR3 is TGTGCCAGCAGCCAAGATGGGAGGAGTGGCTCCTACGAGCAGTACTTC. This translates into CASSQDGRSGSYEQYF.

The rearrangement uses TRBV18 and TRBJ2-7; TRBD2 might be the D (7 bases). V lost 0 bases and J 13 bases, leaving 16 bases between the germline ends. Looked up from germline, CDR1 is KGHSH and CDR2 is LQKENI. The CDR3 is 13 amino acids. CDR3 loop: CASSPPNREGHYF. DNA of the CDR3: TGTGCCAGCTCACCACCGAACAGGGAGGGGCACTACTTC.

This clone was detected only once. The chain employs TRBV5-1 and TRBJ1-2; possibly TRBD1 for D (5 bases). V lost 3 bases, J lost 2 bases, and 14 bases lay in between. This CDR3 is built from 15 residues. Looked up from germline, CDR1 is SGHRS and CDR2 is YFSETQ. The CDR3 region has the DNA TGCGCCAGCAGCTCCCAACCGACAGCAAACTATGGCTACACCTTC. The encoded protein is CASSSQPTANYGYTF.

V is TRBV10-3 and J is TRBJ2-1, with 8 bases identical to TRBD2. Trimming cost V 4 bases and J 8 bases; bases outside gene matches: 10. The germline V gene has CDR1 ENHRY and CDR2 SYGVKD. The CDR3 loop spans 15 amino acids. CDR3 protein: CAISAGPTSGHEQFF. CDR3 nucleotide sequence: TGTGCCATCAGTGCGGGCCCCACTAGCGGTCATGAGCAGTTCTTC.

The V and J genes are TRBV10-3 and TRBJ2-3, with 11 bases lining up with TRBD2. Germline values: CDR1 ENHRY, CDR2 SYGVKD. V shed 6 bases and J 4 bases; nucleotides not matched to a gene: 6. The CDR3 loop spans 15 amino acids. The CDR3 reads CAIRNSGGGPDTQYF. The CDR3 region has the DNA TGTGCCATCAGGAATAGCGGGGGGGGCCCAGATACGCAGTATTTT.